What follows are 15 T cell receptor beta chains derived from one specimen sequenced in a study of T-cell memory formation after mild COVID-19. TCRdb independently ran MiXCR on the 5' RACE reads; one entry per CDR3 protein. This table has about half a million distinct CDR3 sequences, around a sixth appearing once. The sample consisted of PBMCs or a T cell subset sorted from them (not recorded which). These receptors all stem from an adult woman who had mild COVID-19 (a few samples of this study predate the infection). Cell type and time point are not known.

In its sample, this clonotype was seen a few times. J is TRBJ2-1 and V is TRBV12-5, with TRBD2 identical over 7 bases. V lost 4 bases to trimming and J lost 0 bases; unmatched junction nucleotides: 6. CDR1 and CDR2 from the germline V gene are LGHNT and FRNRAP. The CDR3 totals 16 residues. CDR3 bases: TGTGCTAGTGGTTCAGAAGCGGGATTCTCCTACAATGAGCAGTTCTTC. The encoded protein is CASGSEAGFSYNEQFF.

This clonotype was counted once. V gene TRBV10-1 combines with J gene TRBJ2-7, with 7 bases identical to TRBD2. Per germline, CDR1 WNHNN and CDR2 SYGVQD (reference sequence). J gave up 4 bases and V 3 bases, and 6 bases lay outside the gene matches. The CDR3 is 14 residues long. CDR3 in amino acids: CASSDYSGFYEQYF. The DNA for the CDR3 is TGCGCCAGCAGTGATTATAGCGGGTTTTACGAGCAGTACTTC.

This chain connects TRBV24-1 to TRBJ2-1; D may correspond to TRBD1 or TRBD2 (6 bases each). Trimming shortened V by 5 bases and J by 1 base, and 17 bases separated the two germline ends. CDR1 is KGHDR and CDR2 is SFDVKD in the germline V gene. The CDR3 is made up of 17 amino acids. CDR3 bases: TGTGCCACCAGTGCCTTGGGGGGCCCCCAATCCTACAATGAGCAGTTCTTC. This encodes CATSALGGPQSYNEQFF.

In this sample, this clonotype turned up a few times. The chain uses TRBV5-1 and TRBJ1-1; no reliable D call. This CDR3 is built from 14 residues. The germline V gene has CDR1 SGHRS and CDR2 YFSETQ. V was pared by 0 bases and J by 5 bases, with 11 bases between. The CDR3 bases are TGCGCCAGCAGCTTGGAGGGTTGGGAAACTGAAGCTTTCTTT. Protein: CASSLEGWETEAFF.

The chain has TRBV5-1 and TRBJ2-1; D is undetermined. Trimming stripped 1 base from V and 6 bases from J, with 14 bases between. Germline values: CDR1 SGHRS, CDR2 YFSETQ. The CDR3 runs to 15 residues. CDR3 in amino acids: CASSLSPSLSNEQFF. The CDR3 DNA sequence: TGCGCCAGCAGCTTGAGTCCTAGTCTCAGCAATGAGCAGTTCTTC.

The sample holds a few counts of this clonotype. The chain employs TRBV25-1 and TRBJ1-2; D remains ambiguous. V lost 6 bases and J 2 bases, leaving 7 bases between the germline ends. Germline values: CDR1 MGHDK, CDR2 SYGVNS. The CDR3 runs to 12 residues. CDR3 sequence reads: CASRVGNYGYTF. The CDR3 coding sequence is TGTGCCAGCAGGGTAGGGAACTATGGCTACACCTTC.

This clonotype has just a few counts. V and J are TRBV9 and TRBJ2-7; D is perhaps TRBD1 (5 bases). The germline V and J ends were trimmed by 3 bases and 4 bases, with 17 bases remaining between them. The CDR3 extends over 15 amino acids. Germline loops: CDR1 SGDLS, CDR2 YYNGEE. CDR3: CASSATGLGVYEQYF. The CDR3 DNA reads TGTGCCAGCAGCGCGACCGGCCTAGGGGTTTACGAGCAGTACTTC.

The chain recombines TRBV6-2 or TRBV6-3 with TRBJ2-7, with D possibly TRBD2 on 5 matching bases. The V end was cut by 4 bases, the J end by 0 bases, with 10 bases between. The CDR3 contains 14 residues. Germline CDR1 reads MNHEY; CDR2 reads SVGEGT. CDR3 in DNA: TGTGCCAGCAGTTCGGCGGGCCCCTCCTACGAGCAGTACTTC. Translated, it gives CASSSAGPSYEQYF.

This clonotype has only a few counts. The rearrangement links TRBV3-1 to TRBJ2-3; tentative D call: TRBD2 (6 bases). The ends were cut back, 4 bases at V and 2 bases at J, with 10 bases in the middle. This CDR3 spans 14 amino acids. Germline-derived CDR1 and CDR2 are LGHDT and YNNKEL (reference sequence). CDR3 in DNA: TGTGCCAGCAGCCGGAGGGTATACACAGATACGCAGTATTTT. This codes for CASSRRVYTDTQYF.

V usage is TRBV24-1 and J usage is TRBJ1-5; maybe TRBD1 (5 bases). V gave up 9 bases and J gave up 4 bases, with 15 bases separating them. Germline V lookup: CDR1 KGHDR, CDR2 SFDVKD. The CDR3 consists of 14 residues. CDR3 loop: CATSRRGLNQPQHF. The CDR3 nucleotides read TGTGCCACCTCGCGGAGGGGCCTAAATCAGCCCCAGCATTTT.

The CDR3 coding sequence is TGCGCCAGCAGCCTCGGTCGGGGGGCGCTCCCCGGGGAGCTGTTTTTT. This encodes CASSLGRGALPGELFF. This chain joins TRBV4-1 and TRBJ2-2; weak D call: TRBD2 (7 bases). The CDR3 runs to 16 residues. CDR1 is MGHRA and CDR2 is YSYEKL in the germline V gene. V lost 4 bases, J lost 6 bases, and 18 bases lay in between.

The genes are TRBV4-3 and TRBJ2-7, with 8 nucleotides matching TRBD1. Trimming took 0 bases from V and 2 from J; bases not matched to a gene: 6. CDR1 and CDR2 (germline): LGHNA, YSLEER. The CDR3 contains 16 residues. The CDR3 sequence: CASSQEFGQGTYEQYF. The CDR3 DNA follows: TGCGCCAGCAGCCAAGAATTCGGACAGGGAACCTACGAGCAGTACTTC.

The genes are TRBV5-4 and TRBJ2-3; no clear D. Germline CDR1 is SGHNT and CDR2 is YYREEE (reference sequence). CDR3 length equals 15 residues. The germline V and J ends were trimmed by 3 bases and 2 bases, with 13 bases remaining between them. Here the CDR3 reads CASSSDSLVTDTQYF. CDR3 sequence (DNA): TGTGCCAGCAGCTCCGACTCCCTAGTCACAGATACGCAGTATTTT. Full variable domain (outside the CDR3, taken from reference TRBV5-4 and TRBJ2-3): ETGVTQSPTHLIKTRGQQVTLRCSSQSGHNTVSWYQQALGQGPQFIFQYYREEENGRGNFPPRFSGLQFPNYSSELNVNALELDDSALYLCASSSDSLVTDTQYFGPGTRLTVL.

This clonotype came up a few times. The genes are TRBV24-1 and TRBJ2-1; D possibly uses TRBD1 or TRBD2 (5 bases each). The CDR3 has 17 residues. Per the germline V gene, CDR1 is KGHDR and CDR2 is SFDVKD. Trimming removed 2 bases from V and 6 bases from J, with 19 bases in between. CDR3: CATSDWGGTTSRNEQFF. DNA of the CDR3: TGTGCCACCAGTGATTGGGGTGGGACCACTTCACGCAATGAGCAGTTCTTC.

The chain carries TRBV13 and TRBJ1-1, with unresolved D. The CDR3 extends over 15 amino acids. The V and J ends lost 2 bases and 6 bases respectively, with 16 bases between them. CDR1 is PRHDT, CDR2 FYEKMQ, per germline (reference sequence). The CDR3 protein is CASSLSLVVDSEAFF. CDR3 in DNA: TGTGCCAGCAGCTTAAGTCTGGTAGTCGATTCTGAAGCTTTCTTT.